A single sample gave rise to the 8 T cell receptor beta chains below, sequenced in a study of chemoradiotherapy in HPV16-positive cancers. Assay used: immunoSEQ multiplex PCR; TCRdb lists only in-frame clones, some missing. This table has around 2,700 clones, approximately 88% appearing once. The specimen was tumor tissue, collected from a patient who underwent chemoradiotherapy. These receptors came from a human donor with HPV-associated anogenital cancer.

This chain joins TRBV5-5 and TRBJ2-7; D is unclear. Germline CDR1 is SGHKS and CDR2 is YYEKEE (reference sequence). V gave up 0 bases and J gave up 2 bases, with 6 bases separating them. This CDR3 has 13 amino acids. As DNA, the CDR3 is TGTGCCAGCAGCTTGGAAGCTACCTACGAGCAGTACTTC. Translation: CASSLEATYEQYF. Looking up the rest from reference TRBV5-5 and TRBJ2-7 gives the full variable domain: DAGVTQSPTHLIKTRGQQVTLRCSPISGHKSVSWYQQVLGQGPQFIFQYYEKEERGRGNFPDRFSARQFPNYSSELNVNALLLGDSALYLCASSLEATYEQYFGPGTRLTVT.

V usage is TRBV29-1 and J usage is TRBJ2-1, with TRBD1 identical over 9 bases. The CDR3 sequence is 14 residues long. Trimming removed 4 bases from V and 7 bases from J; junction bases left unmatched: 8. Germline CDR1 and CDR2: SQVTM and ANQGSEA. CDR3 bases: TGCAGCGTTGCCGGGACAGGGTCGGGGAATGAGCAGTTCTTC. Protein: CSVAGTGSGNEQFF.

V gene TRBV27 combines with J gene TRBJ1-1, with D possibly matching TRBD1 (6 bases). Germline V gives CDR1 MNHEY, CDR2 SMNVEV (reference sequence). The V end was cut by 1 base, the J end by 2 bases, with 14 bases between. This CDR3 spans 16 amino acids. The CDR3 sequence is CASSLLGGLGNTEAFF. CDR3 nucleotides: TGTGCCAGCAGTTTATTGGGGGGCCTGGGAAACACTGAAGCTTTCTTT.

V gene TRBV7-6 combines with J gene TRBJ2-1, with D perhaps assigned TRBD1 or TRBD2 (5 bases each). Per the germline V gene, CDR1 is SGHVS and CDR2 is FNYEAQ. V gave up 1 base and J gave up 10 bases, with 14 bases separating them. This CDR3 has 14 residues. CDR3: CASSLEEGSREQFF. DNA of the CDR3: TGTGCCAGCAGCTTAGAAGAGGGGAGTCGGGAGCAGTTCTTC.

This clone was seen more than once but under ten times. The genes are TRBV2 and TRBJ2-3; 7 bases are shared with TRBD1. The CDR3 sequence is 13 residues long. V shed 3 bases, J shed 5 bases, and the junction held 2 bases outside the gene matches. Germline V CDR1 and CDR2: SNHLY, FYNNEI. CDR3 DNA sequence: TGTGCCAGCAGTGACCCAGGGGGAGATACGCAGTATTTT. It translates to CASSDPGGDTQYF.

This clone has just one count. The chain joins TRBV19 to TRBJ1-2, with D hard to call. V dropped 5 bases and J dropped 0 bases, with 10 bases sitting between them. Germline CDR1 and CDR2: LNHDA and SQIVND (reference sequence). This CDR3 contains 14 residues. The CDR3 DNA reads as TGTGCCAGTAGTGCGAAGAGGGCTAACTATGGCTACACCTTC. Translating gives CASSAKRANYGYTF.

The chain links TRBV19 to TRBJ1-1, with D possibly matching TRBD1 (6 bases). The V and J ends lost 7 bases and 7 bases respectively, with 10 bases between them. This CDR3 region has 11 residues. Germline CDR1 is LNHDA and CDR2 is SQIVND (reference sequence). CDR3 loop: CASTKDSEAFF. CDR3 sequence (DNA): TGTGCCAGTACCAAGGACAGTGAAGCTTTCTTT.

The chain has TRBV15 and TRBJ1-5; tentative D call: TRBD1 (6 bases). The length of the CDR3 is 16 residues. The germline gives CDR1 LNHNV, CDR2 YYDKDF (reference sequence). V was cut by 1 base and J by 5 bases, with 15 bases left in between. The CDR3 region is CATSRVGDKQYQPQHF. The CDR3 bases are TGTGCCACCAGCAGAGTCGGGGACAAACAGTATCAGCCCCAGCATTTT.